What follows describes a single T cell receptor beta chain. The source of the sample is a study of response to subunit inactivated influenza vaccine. TCRdb re-analysed the RT-PCR reads in MiXCR, keeping a single row per CDR3 protein. The sample has about 570,000 distinct CDR3 sequences; approximately 10% are singletons. The germline V gene has CDR1 ENHRY and CDR2 SYGVKD. The CDR3 loop spans 17 amino acids. V dropped 5 bases and J dropped 4 bases, with 18 bases sitting between them. These records were also assigned to another study, of T cells expressing NK-cell markers. According to that study: The TCR beta cDNA came from 5'RACE template switching with UMIs. Among the experiments, several used an anti-gamma-delta TCR antibody to restrict sorting to alpha-beta TCR T cells.

The chain links TRBV10-3 to TRBJ2-6; TRBD2 might be the D (5 bases). This TCR derives from a man between 45 and 60 years old who received an inactivated influenza vaccine. The sample in question was PBMCs from blood, obtained on the day of vaccination. CDR3 loop: CAISQRALQTGANVLTF. The CDR3 DNA follows: TGTGCCATCAGTCAGAGGGCCCTTCAAACGGGGGCCAACGTCCTGACTTTC.